Below are 31 T cell receptor beta chains sequenced from a single sample in a study of patients and donors after allogeneic stem cell transplantation. TCRdb itself ran the RT-PCR reads through MiXCR, one entry per CDR3 protein. The table has roughly 190,000 distinct CDR3 sequences, less than 45% seen once. The source material was blood, either unsorted or a sorted T cell fraction (not recorded which). These receptors originate from a human donor who was either an allogeneic HSCT recipient or a stem cell or donor lymphocyte infusion donor (not recorded which). It is not recorded whose cells these are; they may come from a transplant donor.

V gene TRBV19 combines with J gene TRBJ1-1, with a tentative D call TRBD1 (5 bases). CDR3 length: 13 amino acids. Germline CDR1 reads LNHDA; CDR2 reads SQIVND (reference sequence). V was pared by 7 bases and J by 4 bases, with 13 bases between. CDR3 amino acids: CASTSRQFTEAFF. In DNA form, the CDR3 reads TGTGCCAGTACCTCAAGACAGTTCACTGAAGCTTTCTTT.

V and J are TRBV7-9 and TRBJ2-7, with a possible D match to TRBD1 (5 bases). Trimming left V 5 bases short and J 2 bases short, with 13 bases between. The CDR3 length is 14 residues. The germline CDR1 and CDR2 sequences are SEHNR and FQNEAQ (reference sequence). The CDR3 protein is CASSRTQTAYEQYF. The CDR3 DNA reads TGTGCCAGCAGCCGAACCCAGACAGCCTACGAGCAGTACTTC.

The J gene is TRBJ1-1, the V gene TRBV2; 7 bases fit TRBD1. The CDR3 sequence is 14 residues long. Germline lookup yields CDR1 SNHLY and CDR2 FYNNEI. Trimming cost V 9 bases and J 0 bases; bases outside gene matches: 7. This CDR3 is CASRQGFMNTEAFF. The CDR3 region has the DNA TGTGCCAGTCGACAGGGCTTCATGAACACTGAAGCTTTCTTT.

This chain uses TRBV29-1 with TRBJ2-7; no firm D call. Trimming took off 7 bases at V and 1 base at J, with 14 bases between the two ends. Germline V gives CDR1 SQVTM, CDR2 ANQGSEA. The CDR3 has 13 residues. This CDR3 is CSAALELSYEQYF. For the CDR3, the DNA is TGCAGCGCTGCATTAGAACTATCCTACGAGCAGTACTTC.

The chain links TRBV28 to TRBJ1-2; no clear D gene. Between the trimmed V and J ends, which lost 7 bases and 5 bases, there was a span of 17 bases. Germline-derived CDR1 and CDR2 are MDHEN and SYDVKM. The CDR3 has 14 residues. In DNA, the CDR3 is TGTGCCAGCAACCTCGGACCCCCAATTTATGGCTACACCTTC. This encodes CASNLGPPIYGYTF.

CDR3 nucleotide sequence: TGTGCCAGCACTCTAGGGAGGACTGAAGCTTTCTTT. The encoded protein is CASTLGRTEAFF. V and J are TRBV28 and TRBJ1-1, with D hard to call. Germline V gene sequence: CDR1 MDHEN, CDR2 SYDVKM. V lost 7 bases and J 5 bases, leaving 11 bases between the germline ends. The CDR3 is 12 residues long.

This rearrangement joins TRBV29-1 to TRBJ2-7, with TRBD2 identical over 8 bases. The germline V gene has CDR1 SQVTM and CDR2 ANQGSEA. The CDR3 consists of 14 residues. Trimming took 6 bases from V and 6 from J; bases not matched to a gene: 13. DNA of the CDR3: TGCAGCGTCGCCCCCGGGACTAGTATAGGCGAGCAGTACTTC. Encoded protein: CSVAPGTSIGEQYF.

This clonotype was counted a few times. The rearrangement links TRBV6-5 to TRBJ1-1; TRBD1 matches 7 bases. V shed 3 bases, J shed 4 bases, and the junction held 5 bases outside the gene matches. The CDR3 consists of 14 residues. CDR1 and CDR2 (germline): MNHEY, SVGAGI. The CDR3 sequence is CASSYQRTGTEAFF. The CDR3, as DNA: TGTGCCAGCAGTTATCAGAGGACAGGCACTGAAGCTTTCTTT.

The rearrangement uses TRBV7-9 and TRBJ2-1, with 13 nucleotides matching TRBD2. The V and J ends lost 5 bases and 7 bases, in that order; junction bases with no gene match: 8. CDR3 length: 16 residues. Germline values: CDR1 SEHNR, CDR2 FQNEAQ (reference sequence). CDR3 loop: CASSADRTSGSNEQFF. DNA of the CDR3: TGTGCCAGCAGCGCCGACCGGACTAGCGGGAGTAATGAGCAGTTCTTC.

J is TRBJ2-7 and V is TRBV4-3, with 7 bases identical to TRBD1. Looked up from germline, CDR1 is LGHNA and CDR2 is YSLEER. The CDR3 runs to 15 residues. V lost 2 bases, J lost 3 bases, and 7 bases stayed unmatched. CDR3 nucleotides: TGCGCCAGCAGCCAACACCGGGACAGACGCTACGAGCAGTACTTC. It translates to CASSQHRDRRYEQYF.

This clonotype was counted a few times. The chain carries TRBV24-1 and TRBJ1-5; TRBD1 agrees at 7 bases. This CDR3 has 16 amino acids. The germline CDR1 and CDR2 sequences are KGHDR and SFDVKD. Germline trimming cut 3 bases from V and 3 bases from J; bases unmatched to any gene: 7. DNA for the CDR3: TGTGCCACCAGTGATAGTTCCGGGACAGACAATCAGCCCCAGCATTTT. Its translation: CATSDSSGTDNQPQHF.

The chain has TRBV4-3 and TRBJ2-2; no firm D call. V lost 0 bases to trimming and J lost 4 bases, with 9 bases between them. Germline assignment: CDR1 LGHNA and CDR2 YSLEER. The CDR3 sequence is 15 residues long. The CDR3, as DNA: TGCGCCAGCAGCCAAGATTTATGGGTCACCGGGGAGCTGTTTTTT. Translating gives CASSQDLWVTGELFF.

V usage is TRBV5-1 and J usage is TRBJ2-1, with 7 bases aligning to TRBD1. In germline, CDR1 is SGHRS, CDR2 YFSETQ. With V trimmed by 3 bases and J by 6 bases, 6 bases remained unmatched. CDR3 size: 14 residues. CDR3 residues: CASSYGTAVNEQFF. CDR3 DNA: TGCGCCAGCAGCTACGGGACAGCTGTCAATGAGCAGTTCTTC.

CDR3 region: CSARQGEGSNQPQHF. In nucleotides, the CDR3 is TGCAGTGCTAGACAGGGGGAAGGGAGCAATCAGCCCCAGCATTTT. The chain joins TRBV20-1 to TRBJ1-5; 7 nucleotides line up with TRBD1. CDR1 is DFQATT and CDR2 is SNEGSKA in the germline V gene (reference sequence). V lost 2 bases and J lost 1; bases outside the gene matches: 5. The CDR3 is 15 residues long.

This chain links TRBV7-9 with TRBJ1-6; D unresolved. This CDR3 has 14 amino acids. The germline V and J ends were trimmed by 4 bases and 8 bases, with 12 bases remaining between them. From germline, CDR1 is SEHNR and CDR2 FQNEAQ (reference sequence). CDR3 sequence: CASSSRTEDSPLHF. As DNA, the CDR3 is TGTGCCAGCAGCTCCCGGACGGAAGATTCACCCCTCCACTTT.

V and J are TRBV28 and TRBJ1-2; a possible D gene is TRBD1 (5 bases). The length of the CDR3 is 17 residues. The germline CDR1 and CDR2 sequences are MDHEN and SYDVKM. V lost 3 bases and J lost 1, with 18 bases in between. In DNA form, the CDR3 reads TGTGCCAGCAGTTTCGAGGGGATCCGCTTTGATAACTATGGCTACACCTTC. Translating gives CASSFEGIRFDNYGYTF.

A few counts support this clonotype. This chain links TRBV7-9 with TRBJ2-7; tentative D call: TRBD2 (6 bases). Trimming stripped 5 bases from V and 1 base from J, with 12 bases between. The CDR3 runs 14 residues. Looked up from germline, CDR1 is SEHNR and CDR2 is FQNEAQ (reference sequence). CDR3 nucleotides: TGTGCCAGCAGCACCGATCGGGGGTCCTACGAGCAGTACTTC. It encodes CASSTDRGSYEQYF.

The chain has TRBV4-3 and TRBJ1-5, with D hard to call. Trimming took off 0 bases at V and 0 bases at J, with 6 bases between the two ends. CDR1 is LGHNA and CDR2 is YSLEER in the germline V gene. The CDR3 contains 15 residues. As DNA, the CDR3 is TGCGCCAGCAGCCAAGATGAGGGTAGCAATCAGCCCCAGCATTTT. Residues: CASSQDEGSNQPQHF.

CDR3 sequence: CASRRTGGDATNEKLFF. The CDR3 region has the DNA TGTGCCAGCAGACGGACAGGGGGCGACGCAACTAATGAAAAACTGTTTTTT. The gene calls are TRBV6-5 and TRBJ1-4; TRBD1 matches at 11 bases. Germline trimming cut 6 bases from V and 0 bases from J; bases unmatched to any gene: 6. Germline values: CDR1 MNHEY, CDR2 SVGAGI. CDR3 length: 17 amino acids.

V is TRBV6-1 and J is TRBJ2-4; D possibly uses TRBD1 or TRBD2 (6 bases each). CDR1 and CDR2 from the germline V gene are MNHNS and SASEGT. CDR3 size: 16 residues. V dropped 8 bases and J dropped 3 bases, with 20 bases sitting between them. The CDR3 DNA sequence: TGTGCCAGCTGGTATTGGGGGCGCGGGGACAAAAACATTCAGTACTTC. The encoded protein is CASWYWGRGDKNIQYF.

This clonotype turned up a few times. The chain uses TRBV29-1 and TRBJ2-7; D is perhaps TRBD1 (5 bases). V was clipped by 5 bases and J by 2 bases, with 16 bases between them. The germline gives CDR1 SQVTM, CDR2 ANQGSEA. CDR3 length: 14 residues. CDR3 coding DNA: TGCAGCGTTCTCGACAGAGAGAACCCCTACGAGCAGTACTTC. Its translation is CSVLDRENPYEQYF.

This clonotype turned up a few times. The chain combines TRBV7-9 with TRBJ2-1; unclear D gene. The CDR3 is 15 amino acids. V was cut by 1 base and J by 7 bases, with 14 bases left in between. Germline V gives CDR1 SEHNR, CDR2 FQNEAQ (reference sequence). The CDR3 spells CASSLELSGMNEQFF. The CDR3 nucleotides read TGTGCCAGCAGCTTAGAGTTGTCAGGTATGAATGAGCAGTTCTTC.

The CDR3 loop is CASSSPGYGDPSNEQYF. The CDR3 DNA reads TGTGCCAGCAGTTCCCCAGGGTATGGGGATCCTTCTAACGAGCAGTACTTC. This chain connects TRBV27 to TRBJ2-7; D is perhaps TRBD1 (5 bases). Trimming removed 4 bases at V and 5 bases at J, with 24 bases between. This CDR3 contains 17 residues. Germline V lookup: CDR1 MNHEY, CDR2 SMNVEV (reference sequence).

This sequence joins TRBV19 and TRBJ2-7, with 8 bases fitting TRBD1. Looked up from germline, CDR1 is LNHDA and CDR2 is SQIVND (reference sequence). The trim removed 3 bases at V and 3 bases at J, leaving 1 base unmatched. This CDR3 spans 13 amino acids. This CDR3 reads CASSIGTGYEQYF. As DNA, the CDR3 is TGTGCCAGTAGTATCGGGACAGGCTACGAGCAGTACTTC.

The chain carries TRBV2 and TRBJ1-2; the D gene is possibly TRBD1 (5 bases). The germline V gene has CDR1 SNHLY and CDR2 FYNNEI. V lost 6 bases and J lost 0, with 17 bases in between. The CDR3 runs to 16 residues. The CDR3 region is CASSASGTAANYGYTF. The CDR3 DNA sequence: TGTGCCAGCAGCGCCTCCGGGACGGCAGCTAACTATGGCTACACCTTC.

This clonotype occurred a few times. This sequence joins TRBV12-3 or TRBV12-4 and TRBJ2-5; 7 bases are a match to TRBD2. The CDR3 contains 15 residues. The V and J ends lost 8 bases and 3 bases, in that order; junction bases with no gene match: 12. The chain's CDR3 is CASLQRIRGEETQYF. CDR3 DNA: TGTGCCAGCCTTCAGAGGATACGGGGGGAAGAGACCCAGTACTTC.

This clonotype turned up a few times. CDR3 in DNA: TGTGCCAGCAGAGTGGGGTTCCAGGGGGCCAGCAATCAGCCCCAGCATTTT. Translation gives CASRVGFQGASNQPQHF. V usage is TRBV12-3 or TRBV12-4 and J usage is TRBJ1-5; 8 bases map to TRBD1. The CDR3 is 17 amino acids. V dropped 6 bases and J dropped 1; count of bases not matched to a gene: 11.

This clonotype was observed a handful of times. DNA for the CDR3: TGTGCCAGCAGCTCCTACAGTGAAGCTTTCTTT. As protein: CASSSYSEAFF. This rearrangement joins TRBV7-2 to TRBJ1-1, with unresolved D. V was clipped by 4 bases and J by 7 bases, with 7 bases between them. CDR3 size: 11 residues. Germline CDR1 reads SGHTA; CDR2 reads FQGNSA.

The chain couples TRBV28 to TRBJ1-1; D is ambiguous. Germline CDR1 MDHEN, CDR2 SYDVKM. V gave up 1 base and J gave up 2 bases, with 8 bases separating them. The CDR3 is 14 residues long. Written as DNA, the CDR3 is TGTGCCAGCAGTTTATTGCCCCCAAACACTGAAGCTTTCTTT. This translates into CASSLLPPNTEAFF.

The genes are TRBV3-1 and TRBJ2-5; perhaps TRBD1 as D (5 bases). The length of the CDR3 is 14 residues. CDR1 and CDR2 (germline): LGHDT, YNNKEL (reference sequence). Deletions cut 6 bases from V and 4 bases from J, with 15 bases between. CDR3 amino acids: CASRPLPQAETQYF. In DNA form, the CDR3 reads TGTGCCAGCAGACCCCTACCACAGGCAGAGACCCAGTACTTC.

The genes are TRBV12-3 or TRBV12-4 and TRBJ2-3; D uncertain. The ends were cut back, 5 bases at V and 0 bases at J, with 6 bases in the middle. The CDR3 contains 13 residues. CDR3 residues: CASSGPSTDTQYF. The CDR3 nucleotides read TGTGCCAGCAGTGGACCTAGCACAGATACGCAGTATTTT.